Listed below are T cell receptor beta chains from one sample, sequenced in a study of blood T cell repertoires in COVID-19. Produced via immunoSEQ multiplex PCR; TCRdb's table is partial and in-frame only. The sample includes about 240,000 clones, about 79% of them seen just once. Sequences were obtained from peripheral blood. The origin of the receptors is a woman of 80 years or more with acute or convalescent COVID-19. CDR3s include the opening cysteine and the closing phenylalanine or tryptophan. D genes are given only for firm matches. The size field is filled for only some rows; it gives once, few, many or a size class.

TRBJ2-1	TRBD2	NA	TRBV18	TGTGCCAGCTCACCAACTAGCGGGGGGAATGAGCAGTTCTTC	CASSPTSGGNEQFF
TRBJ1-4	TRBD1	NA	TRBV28	TGTGCCAGCAGTCACGGACAGGGCCGACAGGGTGAAAAACTGTTTTTT	CASSHGQGRQGEKLFF
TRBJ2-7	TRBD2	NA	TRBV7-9	TGTGCCAGCAGCTTAATGACTAGCGGGAAGAAGCAGTACTTC	CASSLMTSGKKQYF
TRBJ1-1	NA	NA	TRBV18	TGTGCCAGCTCTCCCCAGACACTGAACACTGAAGCTTTCTTT	CASSPQTLNTEAFF
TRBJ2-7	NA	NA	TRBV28	TGTGCCAGCAGCTCAAGGAGGCCCTACGAGCAGTACTTC	CASSSRRPYEQYF
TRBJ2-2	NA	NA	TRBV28	TGTGCCAGCAGTCTCCGCGAGGGCGCCGGGGAGCTGTTTTTT	CASSLREGAGELFF
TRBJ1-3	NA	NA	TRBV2	TGTGCCAGCAAGACAGCCAGCTCTGGAAACACCATATATTTT	CASKTASSGNTIYF
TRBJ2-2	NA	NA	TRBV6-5	TGTGCCAGCAGTTCCGTCGGACAGCCCGGGGCCGGGGAGCTGTTTTTT	CASSSVGQPGAGELFF
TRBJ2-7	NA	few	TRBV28	TGTGCCAGCAATCTGCGTTTAGGGGGCGGGGCCGAGCAGTACTTC	CASNLRLGGGAEQYF
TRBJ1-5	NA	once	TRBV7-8	TGTGCCAGCGAACTAGGGGGACGGAGCAATCAGCCCCAGCATTTT	CASELGGRSNQPQHF
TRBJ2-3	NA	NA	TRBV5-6	TGTGCCAGCAGCCCCTCATGGGACACCTACACAGATACGCAGTATTTT	CASSPSWDTYTDTQYF
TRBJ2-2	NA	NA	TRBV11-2	TGTGCCAGCAGCTTAACTGCCTCCGGACAGACTACGAACACCGGGGAGCTGTTTTTT	CASSLTASGQTTNTGELFF
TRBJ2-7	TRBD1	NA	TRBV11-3	TGTGCCAGCAGCTTGGCGACAGGGCAACAGTACGAGCAGTACTTC	CASSLATGQQYEQYF
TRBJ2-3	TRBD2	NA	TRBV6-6	TGTGCCAGCGGCTACCAGACTAGCGGGGGGCCGTGGGGAACAGATACGCAGTATTTT	CASGYQTSGGPWGTDTQYF
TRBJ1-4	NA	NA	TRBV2	TGTGCCAGCAGTGTCGCGGGAGTTTTTAATGAAAAACTGTTTTTT	CASSVAGVFNEKLFF
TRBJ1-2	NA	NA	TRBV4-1	TGCGCCAGCAGCTCCTCGGGGAGTCGAGGCTACACCTTC	CASSSSGSRGYTF
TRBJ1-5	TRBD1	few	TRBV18	TGTGCCAGCTCACCTAACAGGGGTAGGCAGCCCCAGCATTTT	CASSPNRGRQPQHF
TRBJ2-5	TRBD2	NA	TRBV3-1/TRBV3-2	TGTGCCAGCAGGCGAGGGACTAGCGGGGGGACGTGGGAGACCCAGTACTTC	CASRRGTSGGTWETQYF
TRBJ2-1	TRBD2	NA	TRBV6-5	TGTGCCAGCAGTCTAGCGGGGGGCTTCTACAATGAGCAGTTCTTC	CASSLAGGFYNEQFF
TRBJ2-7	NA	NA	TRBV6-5	TGTGCCAGCACTTGGGCAGGTCAAACCTACGAGCAGTACTTC	CASTWAGQTYEQYF
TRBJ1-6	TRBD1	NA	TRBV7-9	TGTGCCAGCAGCTTAAGTCTCAGTCGACAGGGCACCAATTCACCCCTCCACTTT	CASSLSLSRQGTNSPLHF
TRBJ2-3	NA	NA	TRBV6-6	TGTGCCAGCAGTTACGAGAACACAGATACGCAGTATTTT	CASSYENTDTQYF
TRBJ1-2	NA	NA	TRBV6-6	TGTGCCAGCAGTTACGACGCAGGGAACTATGGCTACACCTTC	CASSYDAGNYGYTF
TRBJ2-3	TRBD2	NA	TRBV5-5	TGTGCCAGCAGCTTGGGGCTAGCGGGGCTCGATACGCAGTATTTT	CASSLGLAGLDTQYF
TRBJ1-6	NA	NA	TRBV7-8	TGTGCCAGCAGCTTAGGCGGCCCTCGTGGAGATTCACCCCTCCACTTT	CASSLGGPRGDSPLHF
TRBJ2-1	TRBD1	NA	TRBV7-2	TGTGCCAGCAGCCCGGACAGGGGATCAAGGACCAATGAGCAGTTCTTC	CASSPDRGSRTNEQFF
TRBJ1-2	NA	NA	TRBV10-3	TGTGCCATCAGTGAGAATAACCCACAGTTTAACTATGGCTACACCTTC	CAISENNPQFNYGYTF
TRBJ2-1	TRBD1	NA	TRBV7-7	TGTGCTAGCAGCCCCGGGACAGGGGGGAATAATGAGCAGTTCTTC	CASSPGTGGNNEQFF
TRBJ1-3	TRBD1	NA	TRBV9	TGTGCCAGCAGCCCGGGACAGGGATTTGCTGGAAACACCATATATTTT	CASSPGQGFAGNTIYF
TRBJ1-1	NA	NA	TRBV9	TGTGCCAGCAGCGTAGAAGGGCTTGGGGAGGCTTTCTTT	CASSVEGLGEAFF
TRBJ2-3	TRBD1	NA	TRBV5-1	TGCGCCAGCAGTTCAGGACAGGGGAAAACAGATACGCAGTATTTT	CASSSGQGKTDTQYF
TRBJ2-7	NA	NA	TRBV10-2	TGCGCCAGCAGTGATTCGACTAGATGGTACTTC	CASSDSTRWYF
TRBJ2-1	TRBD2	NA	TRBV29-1	TGCAGCGTTAGGGAGGGGAACAATGAGCAGTTCTTC	CSVREGNNEQFF
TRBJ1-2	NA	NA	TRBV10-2	TGCGCCAGCAGTGAGTCTGACAGCCCTACGGACGGATATGGCTACACCTTC	CASSESDSPTDGYGYTF
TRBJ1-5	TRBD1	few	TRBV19	TGTGCCAGTAGTATAGAGGTACAGGGGGCACCCCAGCATTTT	CASSIEVQGAPQHF
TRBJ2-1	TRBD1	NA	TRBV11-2	TGTGCCAGCAGCCGAACCACGGGACAGGCTTACAATGAGCAGTTCTTC	CASSRTTGQAYNEQFF
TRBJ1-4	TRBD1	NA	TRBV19	TGTGCCAGTACCCTACAGGGGGCGGATGAAAAACTGTTTTTT	CASTLQGADEKLFF
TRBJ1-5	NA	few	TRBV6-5	TGTGCCAGCAGGCCGCGTCAGGGCCGAGCTCAGCCCCAGCATTTT	CASRPRQGRAQPQHF
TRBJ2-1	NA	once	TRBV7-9	TGTGCCAGCAGCTTAAACCGGGAGCAGTTCTTC	CASSLNREQFF
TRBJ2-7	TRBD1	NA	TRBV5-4	TGTGCCAGCAGCTTGAACAGGGGTTACTCCGAGCAGTACTTC	CASSLNRGYSEQYF